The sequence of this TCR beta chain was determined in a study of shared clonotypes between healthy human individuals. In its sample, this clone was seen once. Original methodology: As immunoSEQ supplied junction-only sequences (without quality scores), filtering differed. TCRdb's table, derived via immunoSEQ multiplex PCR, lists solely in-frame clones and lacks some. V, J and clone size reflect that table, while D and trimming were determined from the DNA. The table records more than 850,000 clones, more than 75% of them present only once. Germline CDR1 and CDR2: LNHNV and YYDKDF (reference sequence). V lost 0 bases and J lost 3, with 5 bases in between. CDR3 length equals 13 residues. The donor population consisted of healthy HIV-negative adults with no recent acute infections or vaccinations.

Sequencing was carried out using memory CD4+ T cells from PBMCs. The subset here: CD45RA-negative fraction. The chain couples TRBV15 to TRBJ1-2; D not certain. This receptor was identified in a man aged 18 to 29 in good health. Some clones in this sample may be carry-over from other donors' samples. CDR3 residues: CATSREDYYGYTF. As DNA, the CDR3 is TGTGCCACCAGCAGAGAGGACTACTATGGCTACACCTTC.